What follows are 32 T cell receptor beta chains derived from one specimen sequenced in a study of shared T cell receptors in the human thymus. Clones were sequenced by immunoSEQ multiplex PCR, and TCRdb holds only the in-frame ones, with some missing. Among 600,000 to 900,000 clones listed, approximately 83% were seen once. These data were likewise used in another study, on human thymus T cells.

The sample taken for sequencing was thymocytes. All receptors derive from a girl under three years old with a congenital heart defect.

V usage is TRBV2 and J usage is TRBJ2-1, with TRBD1 matching 7 bases. Germline trimming cut 7 bases from V and 0 bases from J; bases unmatched to any gene: 3. CDR1 and CDR2 from the germline V gene are SNHLY and FYNNEI. The CDR3 totals 14 residues. CDR3: CASTGQASYNEQFF. The DNA of the CDR3 is TGTGCCAGCACCGGACAGGCCTCCTACAATGAGCAGTTCTTC.

V is TRBV5-1 and J is TRBJ1-2; D not resolved. Germline CDR1 reads SGHRS; CDR2 reads YFSETQ. This CDR3 has 13 amino acids. V lost 6 bases, J lost 8 bases, and 17 bases lay in between. The CDR3 nucleotides read TGCGCCAGCAACACGGCCGGGTCGGGAGGCTACACCTTC. This encodes CASNTAGSGGYTF.

V gene TRBV4-1 combines with J gene TRBJ2-5; 7 bases fit TRBD2. Germline CDR1 MGHRA, CDR2 YSYEKL. The CDR3 extends over 15 amino acids. The junction had 5 bases not matched to a gene; V was cut back by 4 bases and J by 0 bases. The CDR3 bases are TGCGCCAGCAGCCGGGGGGGGTCGTACCAAGAGACCCAGTACTTC. It is translated as CASSRGGSYQETQYF.

DNA for the CDR3: TGTGCAAGTCGCGAAGAGACAGCACCAAACTATGGCTACACCTTC. This sequence encodes CASREETAPNYGYTF. The chain uses TRBV12-2 and TRBJ1-2; the DNA was not compared with TRBD1, the D call given in the table. TRBV12-2 is flagged as a pseudogene. The CDR3 length is 15 residues.

The gene calls are TRBV5-4 and TRBJ2-3; TRBD2 matches at 10 bases. The CDR3 spans 16 residues. V was clipped by 4 bases and J by 5 bases; unmatched bases: 10. CDR1 and CDR2 (germline): SGHNT, YYREEE (reference sequence). The CDR3 loop is CASSRERGGLGDTQYF. CDR3 DNA sequence: TGTGCCAGCAGCCGAGAGCGGGGGGGCCTTGGAGATACGCAGTATTTT.

V gene TRBV6-5 combines with J gene TRBJ1-1; weak D call: TRBD1 (6 bases). Trimming pared 9 bases from V and 1 base from J, leaving 15 bases between. The CDR3 runs 14 residues. Germline CDR1 is MNHEY and CDR2 is SVGAGI. In DNA, the CDR3 is TGTGCCAGTTCGAACAGGGTCCCGAACACTGAAGCTTTCTTT. It encodes CASSNRVPNTEAFF.

The chain couples TRBV5-6 to TRBJ1-3; D gene unclear. Germline CDR1 is SGHDT and CDR2 is YYEEEE. Trimming stripped 1 base from V and 8 bases from J, with 25 bases between. The CDR3 is 18 amino acids. The CDR3, as DNA: TGTGCCAGCAGCTTGTGCTTGTCGGGGTGCCGTGGTGGCCACACCATATATTTT. Amino acid sequence: CASSLCLSGCRGGHTIYF. The full variable domain, its missing parts supplied by reference TRBV5-6 and TRBJ1-3, is DAGVTQSPTHLIKTRGQQVTLRCSPKSGHDTVSWYQQALGQGPQFIFQYYEEEERQRGNFPDRFSGHQFPNYSSELNVNALLLGDSALYLCASSLCLSGCRGGHTIYFGEGSWLTVV.

The CDR3 DNA follows: TGTGCCAGCAACTACAGGGGATACCGCTCTGGCGAGCAGTACTTC. Translation: CASNYRGYRSGEQYF. The genes are TRBV7-2 and TRBJ2-7; 7 nucleotides line up with TRBD1. Germline V gene data show CDR1 as SGHTA and CDR2 as FQGNSA. The CDR3 extends over 15 amino acids. V trimming: 7 bases; J trimming: 6 bases; junction bases outside the gene matches: 15.

This clone appeared once. CDR3 residues: CASSLEGLLAGGLDTQYF. The CDR3 region has the DNA TGTGCCAGCAGCTTAGAAGGGTTGTTGGCGGGGGGCTTAGATACGCAGTATTTT. The gene calls are TRBV13 and TRBJ2-3; 8 positions agree with TRBD2. Germline V gene data show CDR1 as PRHDT and CDR2 as FYEKMQ (reference sequence). CDR3 length: 18 residues. The junction had 14 bases not matched to a gene; V was cut back by 1 base and J by 5 bases.

The rearrangement links TRBV12-5 to TRBJ1-2; D perhaps matches TRBD1 (5 bases). The V and J ends lost 3 bases and 4 bases respectively, with 15 bases between them. CDR1 is LGHNT, CDR2 FRNRAP, per germline. CDR3 size: 15 residues. The CDR3 spells CASGLGVGRSYGYTF. CDR3 coding DNA: TGTGCTAGTGGTTTAGGGGTTGGGCGATCCTATGGCTACACCTTC.

This clone was picked up one time. The CDR3 region has the DNA TGTGCCAGCAGTTTTACAGGGGGCGGTGAAGCTTTCTTT. It is translated as CASSFTGGGEAFF. V is TRBV28 and J is TRBJ1-1, with 9 positions matching TRBD1. This CDR3 spans 13 amino acids. Per the germline V gene, CDR1 is MDHEN and CDR2 is SYDVKM. V shed 3 bases and J 7 bases; nucleotides not matched to a gene: 3.

V is TRBV27 and J is TRBJ2-4, with TRBD2 as a possible D gene (5 bases). Germline CDR1 is MNHEY and CDR2 is SMNVEV (reference sequence). V was pared by 1 base and J by 1 base, with 14 bases between. This CDR3 is built from 17 residues. CDR3 DNA: TGTGCCAGCAGTTTATTTCCACGGGGTAGGGCCAAAAACATTCAGTACTTC. It translates to CASSLFPRGRAKNIQYF.

The chain has TRBV9 and TRBJ2-7, with 7 bases fitting TRBD1. Germline CDR1 and CDR2: SGDLS and YYNGEE. The CDR3 length is 14 residues. Trimming took 0 bases from V and 4 from J; bases not matched to a gene: 4. CDR3 nucleotides: TGTGCCAGCAGCGTAGGTCCAGGGGGTTACGAGCAGTACTTC. Encoded protein: CASSVGPGGYEQYF.

V is TRBV28 and J is TRBJ2-5; TRBD1 matches 9 bases. V dropped 5 bases and J dropped 0; count of bases not matched to a gene: 10. Germline-derived CDR1 and CDR2 are MDHEN and SYDVKM. This CDR3 region has 17 residues. In nucleotides, the CDR3 is TGTGCCAGCAGTCCCCAACCCGGGACAGGGTACCAAGAGACCCAGTACTTC. It specifies CASSPQPGTGYQETQYF.

The CDR3 nucleotides read TGTGCCAGCCAGCGGGGGGCGAAAGATGGCTACACCTTC. Its translation is CASQRGAKDGYTF. The rearrangement joins TRBV2 to TRBJ1-2; TRBD1 is a possible D gene (6 bases). Germline V gene sequence: CDR1 SNHLY, CDR2 FYNNEI. Trimming shortened V by 8 bases and J by 6 bases, and 16 bases separated the two germline ends. This CDR3 contains 13 residues. The full variable domain, rest sourced from reference TRBV2 and TRBJ1-2, is EPEVTQTPSHQVTQMGQEVILRCVPISNHLYFYWYRQILGQKVEFLVSFYNNEISEKSEIFDDQFSVERPDGSNFTLKIRSTKLEDSAMYFCASQRGAKDGYTFGSGTRLTVV.

The chain joins TRBV4-3 to TRBJ2-3; 7 nucleotides agree with TRBD2. V lost 1 base, J lost 2 bases, and 12 bases stayed unmatched. The germline gives CDR1 LGHNA, CDR2 YSLEER. The CDR3 runs 18 residues. This CDR3 reads CASSQVGLAGDDTDTQYF. In DNA, the CDR3 is TGCGCCAGCAGCCAAGTTGGACTGGCGGGGGACGACACAGATACGCAGTATTTT.

The V call is TRBV6-1, the J call TRBJ1-2; perhaps TRBD1 as D (6 bases). This CDR3 spans 15 amino acids. Per the germline V gene, CDR1 is MNHNS and CDR2 is SASEGT. Trimming shortened V by 5 bases and J by 4 bases, and 17 bases separated the two germline ends. The CDR3 spells CASSLSPGRGYGYTF. CDR3 coding DNA: TGTGCCAGCAGTCTGTCCCCAGGCAGGGGCTATGGCTACACCTTC.

This chain connects TRBV6-1 to TRBJ1-1; TRBD1 agrees at 9 bases. The CDR3 loop spans 15 amino acids. Losses at the gene ends were 7 bases for V and 0 bases for J; bases not matched to a gene: 6. CDR1 is MNHNS and CDR2 is SASEGT in the germline V gene. CDR3 nucleotide sequence: TGTGCCAGCAAGGGGAGGACAGGGGTGAACACTGAAGCTTTCTTT. It is translated as CASKGRTGVNTEAFF.

This clone occurred a few times. The chain joins TRBV6-6 to TRBJ2-7; 7 positions agree with TRBD1. The junction had 11 bases not matched to a gene; V was cut back by 5 bases and J by 4 bases. The CDR3 covers 15 residues. Germline CDR1 reads MNHNY; CDR2 reads SVGAGI (reference sequence). CDR3 sequence (DNA): TGTGCCAGCAGTGAGGGACAGAAACTACCTTACGAGCAGTACTTC. Protein sequence: CASSEGQKLPYEQYF.

The chain has TRBV4-3 and TRBJ2-5, with D possibly matching TRBD2 (6 bases). In germline, CDR1 is LGHNA, CDR2 YSLEER. CDR3 length equals 15 residues. Deletions cut 0 bases from V and 3 bases from J, with 11 bases between. The CDR3 region has the DNA TGCGCCAGCAGCCAAGATCGCGGGACGAAAGAGACCCAGTACTTC. Residues: CASSQDRGTKETQYF.

The chain uses TRBV6-1 and TRBJ2-7; D call uncertain. CDR1 MNHNS and CDR2 SASEGT come from the germline V gene. The CDR3 spans 14 residues. Trimming pared 4 bases from V and 0 bases from J, leaving 10 bases between. The CDR3 is CASSVSRLSYEQYF. The CDR3 DNA sequence: TGTGCCAGCAGTGTGTCGCGGCTCTCCTACGAGCAGTACTTC.

The rearrangement uses TRBV6-5 and TRBJ1-1; D not resolved. Germline V lookup: CDR1 MNHEY, CDR2 SVGAGI. The CDR3 runs to 15 residues. V lost 4 bases, J lost 4 bases, and 16 bases lay in between. The CDR3 loop reads CASSSSSMSSTEAFF. The CDR3 DNA sequence: TGTGCCAGCAGTTCAAGTTCCATGTCTAGCACTGAAGCTTTCTTT.

The chain links TRBV14 to TRBJ2-7; a weak D match, TRBD1 (7 bases). The CDR3 sequence is 16 residues long. The ends were cut back, 0 bases at V and 4 bases at J, with 16 bases in the middle. CDR1 and CDR2 (germline): SGHDN, FVKESK. CDR3 in DNA: TGTGCCAGCAGCCAAGATTCGGAAGCAGGGGGGTACGAGCAGTACTTC. Amino acid sequence: CASSQDSEAGGYEQYF.

The chain carries TRBV6-4 and TRBJ1-1, with 7 bases aligning to TRBD1. Germline CDR1 reads MRHNA; CDR2 reads SNTAGT. This CDR3 is 15 amino acids long. The V segment lost 4 bases and the J segment 3 bases; nucleotides outside the gene matches: 8. For the CDR3, the DNA is TGTGCCAGCAGTGTTGAGCTGGGGACAGACACTGAAGCTTTCTTT. This encodes CASSVELGTDTEAFF.

This chain links TRBV5-5 with TRBJ1-1; D is unclear. Germline CDR1 and CDR2: SGHKS and YYEKEE (reference sequence). With 2 bases removed from V and 0 bases from J, the gap between germline ends came to 11 bases. This CDR3 is built from 15 residues. This CDR3 is CASSFRLLMNTEAFF. DNA of the CDR3: TGTGCCAGCAGCTTCAGACTCCTAATGAACACTGAAGCTTTCTTT. Variable domain in full (rest from reference TRBV5-5 and TRBJ1-1): DAGVTQSPTHLIKTRGQQVTLRCSPISGHKSVSWYQQVLGQGPQFIFQYYEKEERGRGNFPDRFSARQFPNYSSELNVNALLLGDSALYLCASSFRLLMNTEAFFGQGTRLTVV.

The chain uses TRBV14 and TRBJ1-2; tentatively, D is TRBD1 (5 bases). The CDR3 is 15 amino acids. Trimming removed 1 base from V and 4 bases from J, with 13 bases in between. Per germline, CDR1 SGHDN and CDR2 FVKESK. Written as DNA, the CDR3 is TGTGCCAGCAGCCAAGCAAGGGGCCCCCTCTATGGCTACACCTTC. The encoded protein is CASSQARGPLYGYTF.

The chain links TRBV28 to TRBJ1-5; tentative D call: TRBD1 (6 bases). Trimming left V 4 bases short and J 3 bases short, with 19 bases between. Germline V CDR1 and CDR2: MDHEN, SYDVKM. This CDR3 spans 17 amino acids. The CDR3 bases are TGTGCCAGCAGTTCGAACCCAACAGGGATCCTCAATCAGCCCCAGCATTTT. It codes for CASSSNPTGILNQPQHF.

The chain has TRBV5-1 and TRBJ2-5; 10 bases fit TRBD2. The CDR3 consists of 15 residues. V shed 4 bases and J 2 bases; nucleotides not matched to a gene: 5. From germline, CDR1 is SGHRS and CDR2 YFSETQ. CDR3 nucleotide sequence: TGCGCCAGCAGCACCCGGACTAGCGGTCAAGAGACCCAGTACTTC. It specifies CASSTRTSGQETQYF. Drawing the rest from reference TRBV5-1 and TRBJ2-5, the complete variable domain is KAGVTQTPRYLIKTRGQQVTLSCSPISGHRSVSWYQQTPGQGLQFLFEYFSETQRNKGNFPGRFSGRQFSNSRSEMNVSTLELGDSALYLCASSTRTSGQETQYFGPGTRLLVL.

The CDR3 DNA reads TGTGCCAGCAGTATAGCTGGGTCCTACGAGCAGTACTTC. It codes for CASSIAGSYEQYF. V gene TRBV6-5 combines with J gene TRBJ2-7; no reliable D call. Trimming removed 5 bases at V and 1 base at J, with 9 bases between. The CDR3 length is 13 residues. Germline V gives CDR1 MNHEY, CDR2 SVGAGI.

The CDR3 sequence: CASSLACPGSSGDMNTEAFF. CDR3 DNA: TGCGCCAGCAGCTTGGCATGCCCGGGGTCCTCGGGGGATATGAACACTGAAGCTTTCTTT. The chain uses TRBV5-1 and TRBJ1-1, with TRBD1 as a possible D gene (5 bases). Germline CDR1 and CDR2: SGHRS and YFSETQ. The V end lost 0 bases, the J end lost 0 bases, and 24 bases lay between the germline ends. The CDR3 loop spans 20 amino acids.

This clone appeared a few times. The genes are TRBV5-1 and TRBJ1-2; no definite D call. The V gene lost 4 bases and the J gene lost 6 bases, with 13 bases spanning the gap. This CDR3 is 13 amino acids long. Germline loops: CDR1 SGHRS, CDR2 YFSETQ. CDR3: CASSRGAWDGYTF. The CDR3 nucleotides read TGCGCCAGCAGCCGAGGCGCTTGGGATGGCTACACCTTC. The full variable domain, its missing parts supplied by reference TRBV5-1 and TRBJ1-2, is KAGVTQTPRYLIKTRGQQVTLSCSPISGHRSVSWYQQTPGQGLQFLFEYFSETQRNKGNFPGRFSGRQFSNSRSEMNVSTLELGDSALYLCASSRGAWDGYTFGSGTRLTVV.

This chain uses TRBV28 with TRBJ2-3; possible D gene TRBD1, 6 bases. Trimming removed 3 bases at V and 1 base at J, with 14 bases between. The germline V gene encodes CDR1 MDHEN and CDR2 SYDVKM. The CDR3 is made up of 16 amino acids. CDR3 nucleotide sequence: TGTGCCAGCAGTTTCCTACAGGGCCTAGGCACAGATACGCAGTATTTT. Translating it yields CASSFLQGLGTDTQYF. Supplemented by reference TRBV28 and TRBJ2-3, the full variable domain reads DVKVTQSSRYLVKRTGEKVFLECVQDMDHENMFWYRQDPGLGLRLIYFSYDVKMKEKGDIPEGYSVSREKKERFSLILESASTNQTSMYLCASSFLQGLGTDTQYFGPGTRLTVL.